The clone carrying this T cell receptor (beta chain) has at least ten counts. The CDR3 spans 15 residues. Germline CDR1 and CDR2: SNHLY and FYNNEI. V dropped 4 bases and J dropped 6; count of bases not matched to a gene: 9. This sample stems from a study of metastatic and nonmetastatic thyroid tumors. The overall study: Peripheral blood and tumor or nodule samples from malignant and benign thyroid patients were compared.

Thyroid surgery had not been preceded by any treatment in any patient. TCRdb re-clonotyped the PCR reads via MiXCR. This sample has 85,000 to 100,000 clones, with 9.5% to 15% found just once. The receptor comes from a female donor with papillary thyroid cancer or a benign thyroid nodule (not recorded which). Some clones in this sample may be carry-over from other donors' samples. The chain uses TRBV2 and TRBJ2-1; 7 bases are a match to TRBD2. The sequencing sample was made of blood. The CDR3 region has the DNA TGTGCCAGCAGTGGATGGGGGGGGAGTTTCAATGAGCAGTTCTTC. Translated: CASSGWGGSFNEQFF.